One sample yielded the 15 T cell receptor beta chains listed below, sequenced in a study of cytomegalovirus exposure and HLA in healthy donors. The PCR made use of 60 Vbeta and 13 Jbeta primers. The protocol was immunoSEQ multiplex PCR, while the TCRdb copy is restricted to in-frame clones and leaves out a portion. The data hold about 130,000 clones, with around three quarters observed a single time. The sequenced sample was PBMCs. Receptors were obtained from a woman in her 50s in good health and CMV-seronegative.

The chain couples TRBV5-1 to TRBJ2-1; 7 positions match TRBD1. This CDR3 contains 16 residues. With 0 bases clipped from V and 2 bases from J, the junction kept 5 bases outside the gene matches. Germline lookup yields CDR1 SGHRS and CDR2 YFSETQ. In nucleotides, the CDR3 is TGCGCCAGCAGCTTGGCCGGCACAGGGGCCTACAATGAGCAGTTCTTC. Amino acid sequence: CASSLAGTGAYNEQFF.

This chain links TRBV19 with TRBJ2-1, with 9 bases lining up with TRBD2. CDR1 LNHDA and CDR2 SQIVND come from the germline V gene (reference sequence). V was clipped by 3 bases and J by 6 bases; unmatched bases: 18. There are 19 residues in the CDR3. CDR3 residues: CASSMVGGRTSDGANEQFF. The CDR3 DNA follows: TGTGCCAGTAGTATGGTCGGGGGGAGGACTAGCGATGGGGCCAATGAGCAGTTCTTC.

V and J are TRBV5-1 and TRBJ1-1; 8 bases map to TRBD1. Germline CDR1 SGHRS, CDR2 YFSETQ. The length of the CDR3 is 12 residues. V lost 4 bases to trimming and J lost 8 bases; unmatched junction nucleotides: 4. CDR3 residues: CASSETGAEAFF. CDR3 bases: TGCGCCAGCAGCGAGACAGGGGCCGAAGCTTTCTTT.

V usage is TRBV29-1 and J usage is TRBJ1-2; no firm D call. Germline loops: CDR1 SQVTM, CDR2 ANQGSEA. Trimming left V 7 bases short and J 8 bases short, with 20 bases between. The CDR3 extends over 13 amino acids. CDR3 amino acids: CSAEKNQARGYTF. CDR3 sequence (DNA): TGCAGCGCCGAGAAAAACCAGGCTCGCGGCTACACCTTC.

This chain links TRBV6-5 with TRBJ2-7, with D uncertain. Germline CDR1 reads MNHEY; CDR2 reads SVGAGI. The CDR3 runs to 12 residues. V was clipped by 10 bases and J by 2 bases, with 12 bases between them. The CDR3 reads CATSRSTYEQYF. The DNA of the CDR3 is TGTGCCACCTCCCGGAGCACCTACGAGCAGTACTTC.

V is TRBV19 and J is TRBJ2-1, with 10 nucleotides matching TRBD2. Per germline, CDR1 LNHDA and CDR2 SQIVND (reference sequence). The V and J ends lost 5 bases and 1 base, in that order; junction bases with no gene match: 2. The CDR3 sequence is 15 residues long. This chain's CDR3 is CASSVSGGSYNEQFF. In nucleotides, the CDR3 is TGTGCCAGTAGTGTTAGCGGGGGGTCCTACAATGAGCAGTTCTTC.

The chain links TRBV5-4 to TRBJ2-5, with TRBD1 identical over 9 bases. V lost 4 bases and J lost 5; bases outside the gene matches: 15. The V gene's germline CDR1 is SGHNT and CDR2 YYREEE (reference sequence). The CDR3 covers 17 residues. The CDR3 spells CASSVVGTGRFVETQYF. The DNA of the CDR3 is TGTGCCAGCAGCGTGGTCGGGACAGGGAGGTTCGTGGAGACCCAGTACTTC.

This chain uses TRBV19 with TRBJ2-2; 8 bases fit TRBD1. V dropped 9 bases and J dropped 6; count of bases not matched to a gene: 12. The CDR3 length is 15 residues. Germline V gives CDR1 LNHDA, CDR2 SQIVND (reference sequence). The CDR3 is CASSPGQGWSGELFF. As DNA, the CDR3 is TGTGCCAGCTCACCCGGACAGGGTTGGTCCGGGGAGCTGTTTTTT.

V and J are TRBV6-5 and TRBJ1-1; D is unresolved. This CDR3 has 12 residues. V shed 5 bases and J shed 2 bases, with 6 bases lying between them. Per germline, CDR1 MNHEY and CDR2 SVGAGI. This CDR3 is CASSRGNTEAFF. CDR3 nucleotide sequence: TGTGCCAGCAGTCGAGGAAACACTGAAGCTTTCTTT.

The J gene is TRBJ2-7, the V gene TRBV7-9; a weak D match, TRBD2 (5 bases). The germline V gene has CDR1 SEHNR and CDR2 FQNEAQ (reference sequence). Trimming removed 5 bases at V and 2 bases at J, with 10 bases between. The CDR3 has 13 amino acids. Here the CDR3 DNA reads TGTGCCAGCAGCGCGACGGGGACCTACGAGCAGTACTTC. It codes for CASSATGTYEQYF.

Only one count was recorded for this clone. V gene TRBV9 combines with J gene TRBJ2-1; D might be TRBD2 (7 bases). The germline V and J ends were trimmed by 0 bases and 6 bases, with 13 bases remaining between them. The CDR3 has 15 amino acids. Germline CDR1 reads SGDLS; CDR2 reads YYNGEE. The CDR3 nucleotides are TGTGCCAGCAGCGTAGCGGGGGGCCATGTCAATGAGCAGTTCTTC. Its translation is CASSVAGGHVNEQFF.

V is TRBV29-1 and J is TRBJ2-1, with D hard to call. This CDR3 spans 11 amino acids. Per germline, CDR1 SQVTM and CDR2 ANQGSEA. V lost 4 bases and J 4 bases, leaving 5 bases between the germline ends. CDR3 amino acids: CSVVGYNEQFF. CDR3 nucleotide sequence: TGCAGCGTTGTCGGTTACAATGAGCAGTTCTTC.

The chain has TRBV7-3 and TRBJ2-1; D might be TRBD2 (5 bases). Germline V lookup: CDR1 SGHTA, CDR2 FQGTGA. Trimming removed 2 bases from V and 9 bases from J, with 20 bases in between. There are 16 residues in the CDR3. The CDR3 DNA reads as TGTGCCAGCAGCTTAGTTGGCGGAAAGAGGGCTGGTGAGCAGTTCTTC. Translated, it gives CASSLVGGKRAGEQFF. The full variable domain, rest sourced from reference TRBV7-3 and TRBJ2-1, is GAGVSQTPSNKVTEKGKYVELRCDPISGHTALYWYRQSLGQGPEFLIYFQGTGAADDSGLPNDRFFAVRPEGSVSTLKIQRTERGDSAVYLCASSLVGGKRAGEQFFGPGTRLTVL.

The chain carries TRBV27 and TRBJ2-7, with D hard to call. Trimming left V 2 bases short and J 5 bases short, with 13 bases between. The CDR3 loop spans 14 amino acids. Looked up from germline, CDR1 is MNHEY and CDR2 is SMNVEV (reference sequence). The CDR3 coding sequence is TGTGCCAGCAGTTTAAGTGCAGGTCCCCACGAGCAGTACTTC. Protein product: CASSLSAGPHEQYF.

This clone was picked up a small number of times. This chain joins TRBV19 and TRBJ1-2; 7 bases line up with TRBD1. Germline lookup yields CDR1 LNHDA and CDR2 SQIVND (reference sequence). CDR3 length: 14 residues. J gave up 4 bases and V 8 bases, and 10 bases lay outside the gene matches. The CDR3 loop reads CASLTTGLPYGYTF. CDR3 DNA: TGTGCCAGTCTTACGACAGGGCTTCCCTATGGCTACACCTTC. Full variable domain (remainder filled in from reference TRBV19 and TRBJ1-2): DGGITQSPKYLFRKEGQNVTLSCEQNLNHDAMYWYRQDPGQGLRLIYYSQIVNDFQKGDIAEGYSVSREKKESFPLTVTSAQKNPTAFYLCASLTTGLPYGYTFGSGTRLTVV.